This T cell receptor beta chain was recovered during a study of blood T cell repertoires in COVID-19. On the study more broadly: Sites in the United States, Italy and Spain provided acute and convalescent COVID-19 samples.

Method: immunoSEQ multiplex PCR; TCRdb's copy keeps in-frame clones and lacks some. The sample holds about 35,000 clones; about 90% are singletons and the top ten take 9.8%. V shed 5 bases, J shed 2 bases, and the junction held 9 bases outside the gene matches. CDR1 and CDR2 (germline): LNHDA, SQIVND (reference sequence). CDR3 size: 16 residues. This chain uses TRBV19 with TRBJ2-5, with 9 bases aligning to TRBD1. This TCR was recovered from a human donor in a cohort sampled during active COVID-19. Material for sequencing was peripheral blood. CDR3: CASSPGQGPLQETQYF. The CDR3 region has the DNA TGTGCCAGTAGTCCGGGACAGGGACCCTTACAAGAGACCCAGTACTTC.